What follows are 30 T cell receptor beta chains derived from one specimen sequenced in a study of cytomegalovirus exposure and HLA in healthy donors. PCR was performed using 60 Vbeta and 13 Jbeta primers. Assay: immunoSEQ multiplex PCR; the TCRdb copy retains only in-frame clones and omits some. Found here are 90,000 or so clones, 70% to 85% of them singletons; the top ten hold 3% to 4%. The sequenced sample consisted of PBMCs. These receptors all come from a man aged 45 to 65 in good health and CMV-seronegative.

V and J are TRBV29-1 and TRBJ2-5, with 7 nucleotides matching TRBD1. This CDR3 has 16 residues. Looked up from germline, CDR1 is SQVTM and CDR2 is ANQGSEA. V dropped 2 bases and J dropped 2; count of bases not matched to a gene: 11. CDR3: CSVEQPDRSPQETQYF. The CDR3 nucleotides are TGCAGCGTTGAACAACCGGACAGGAGTCCTCAAGAGACCCAGTACTTC.

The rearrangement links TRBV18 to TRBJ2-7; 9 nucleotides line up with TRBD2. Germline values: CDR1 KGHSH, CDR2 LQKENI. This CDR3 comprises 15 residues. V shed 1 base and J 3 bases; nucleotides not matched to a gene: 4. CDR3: CASSPQTSGYYEQYF. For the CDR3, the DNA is TGTGCCAGCTCACCACAGACTAGCGGTTACTACGAGCAGTACTTC.

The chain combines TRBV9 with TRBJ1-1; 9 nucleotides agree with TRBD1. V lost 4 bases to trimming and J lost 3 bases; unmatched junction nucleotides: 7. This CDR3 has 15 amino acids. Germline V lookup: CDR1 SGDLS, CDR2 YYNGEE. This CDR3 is CASSPQGADDTEAFF. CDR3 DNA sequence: TGTGCCAGCAGCCCACAGGGGGCGGACGACACTGAAGCTTTCTTT.

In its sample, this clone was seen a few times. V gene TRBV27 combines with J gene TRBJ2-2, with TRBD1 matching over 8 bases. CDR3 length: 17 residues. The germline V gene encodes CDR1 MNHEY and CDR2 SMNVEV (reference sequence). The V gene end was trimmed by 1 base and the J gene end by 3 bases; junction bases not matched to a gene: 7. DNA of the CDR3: TGTGCCAGCAGTTTATGGGGGACAGGAAAGCACACCGGGGAGCTGTTTTTT. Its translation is CASSLWGTGKHTGELFF.

The CDR3 nucleotides read TGCAGCGTTGATTCGGGGTCCGGGGAGCTGTTTTTT. It specifies CSVDSGSGELFF. The gene calls are TRBV29-1 and TRBJ2-2; tentatively, D is TRBD2 (5 bases). Trimming stripped 3 bases from V and 6 bases from J, with 8 bases between. Germline V CDR1 and CDR2: SQVTM, ANQGSEA. The CDR3 contains 12 residues.

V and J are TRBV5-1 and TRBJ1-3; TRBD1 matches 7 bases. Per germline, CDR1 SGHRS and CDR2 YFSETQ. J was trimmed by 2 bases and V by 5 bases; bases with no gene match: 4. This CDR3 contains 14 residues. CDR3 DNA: TGCGCCAGCAGTTCAGGGACAGCTGGAAACACCATATATTTT. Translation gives CASSSGTAGNTIYF.

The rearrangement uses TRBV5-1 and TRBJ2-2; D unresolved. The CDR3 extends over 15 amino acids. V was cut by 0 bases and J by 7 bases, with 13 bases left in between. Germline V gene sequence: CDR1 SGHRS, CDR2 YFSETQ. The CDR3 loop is CASSLDSSEFGELFF. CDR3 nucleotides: TGCGCCAGCAGCTTGGACAGTTCCGAGTTCGGGGAGCTGTTTTTT. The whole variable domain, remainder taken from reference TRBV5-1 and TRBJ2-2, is KAGVTQTPRYLIKTRGQQVTLSCSPISGHRSVSWYQQTPGQGLQFLFEYFSETQRNKGNFPGRFSGRQFSNSRSEMNVSTLELGDSALYLCASSLDSSEFGELFFGEGSRLTVL.

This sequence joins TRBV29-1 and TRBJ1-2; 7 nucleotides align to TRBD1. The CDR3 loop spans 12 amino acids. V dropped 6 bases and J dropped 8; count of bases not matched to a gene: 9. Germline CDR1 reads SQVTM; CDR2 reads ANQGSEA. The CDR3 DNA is TGCAGCGTGCTGAAGGGGGCGCTGGGCTACACCTTC. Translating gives CSVLKGALGYTF.

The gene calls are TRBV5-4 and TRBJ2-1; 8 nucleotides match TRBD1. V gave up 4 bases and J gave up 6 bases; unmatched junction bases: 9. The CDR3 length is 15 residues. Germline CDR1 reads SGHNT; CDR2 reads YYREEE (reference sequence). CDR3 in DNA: TGTGCCAGCAGCAAGGACAGGGAGAGGGGCAATGAGCAGTTCTTC. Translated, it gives CASSKDRERGNEQFF.

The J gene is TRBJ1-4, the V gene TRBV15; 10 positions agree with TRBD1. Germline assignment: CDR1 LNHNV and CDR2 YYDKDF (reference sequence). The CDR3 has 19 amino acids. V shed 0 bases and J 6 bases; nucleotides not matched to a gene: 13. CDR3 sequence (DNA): TGTGCCACCAGCAGAGATATTGGGACAGGGGCCACAAGGGATGAAAAACTGTTTTTT. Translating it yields CATSRDIGTGATRDEKLFF.

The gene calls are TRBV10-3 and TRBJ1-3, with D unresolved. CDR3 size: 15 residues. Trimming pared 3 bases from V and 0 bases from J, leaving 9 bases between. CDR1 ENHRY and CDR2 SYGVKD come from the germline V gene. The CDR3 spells CAISDGKTSGNTIYF. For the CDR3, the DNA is TGTGCCATCAGTGATGGCAAAACCTCTGGAAACACCATATATTTT.

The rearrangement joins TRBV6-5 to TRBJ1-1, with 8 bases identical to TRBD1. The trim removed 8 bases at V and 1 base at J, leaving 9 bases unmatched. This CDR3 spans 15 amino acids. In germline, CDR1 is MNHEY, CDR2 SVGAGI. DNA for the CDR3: TGTGCCAGCCGGTCAGGGGGCTCCGGGAACACTGAAGCTTTCTTT. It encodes CASRSGGSGNTEAFF.

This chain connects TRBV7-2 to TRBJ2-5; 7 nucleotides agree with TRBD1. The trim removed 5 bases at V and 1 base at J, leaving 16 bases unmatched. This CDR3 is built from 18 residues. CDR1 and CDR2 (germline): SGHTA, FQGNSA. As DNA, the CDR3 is TGTGCCAGCAGCCACGGTGCCCTCGACAGGGTGACCCAAGAGACCCAGTACTTC. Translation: CASSHGALDRVTQETQYF.

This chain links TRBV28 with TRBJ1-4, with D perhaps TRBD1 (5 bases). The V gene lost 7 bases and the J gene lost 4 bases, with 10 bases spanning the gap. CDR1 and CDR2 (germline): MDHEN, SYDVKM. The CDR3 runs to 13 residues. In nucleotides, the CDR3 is TGTGCCAGCAAAGGGGATTATAATGAAAAACTGTTTTTT. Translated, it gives CASKGDYNEKLFF.

As DNA, the CDR3 is TGTGCCAGCAGCTTGGGACTGATCTACGAGCAGTACTTC. Translation gives CASSLGLIYEQYF. The chain couples TRBV11-2 to TRBJ2-7; a possible D gene is TRBD2 (6 bases). Germline CDR1 SGHAT, CDR2 FQNNGV. V was cut by 3 bases and J by 3 bases, with 9 bases left in between. This CDR3 is built from 13 residues.

This chain's CDR3 is CAWSVGRPYEQYF. CDR3 DNA sequence: TGTGCCTGGAGTGTAGGGAGACCATACGAGCAGTACTTC. The chain links TRBV30 to TRBJ2-7; a possible D gene is TRBD2 (5 bases). The CDR3 contains 13 residues. Per germline, CDR1 GTSNPN and CDR2 SVGIG (reference sequence). With 0 bases removed from V and 4 bases from J, the gap between germline ends came to 10 bases.

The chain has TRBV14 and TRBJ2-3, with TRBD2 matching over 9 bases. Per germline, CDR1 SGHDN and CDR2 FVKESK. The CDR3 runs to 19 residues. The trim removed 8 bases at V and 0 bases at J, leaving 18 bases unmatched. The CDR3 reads CASPAGGQGRVPSTDTQYF. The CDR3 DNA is TGTGCCAGCCCTGCGGGGGGGCAGGGTCGGGTGCCTAGCACAGATACGCAGTATTTT.

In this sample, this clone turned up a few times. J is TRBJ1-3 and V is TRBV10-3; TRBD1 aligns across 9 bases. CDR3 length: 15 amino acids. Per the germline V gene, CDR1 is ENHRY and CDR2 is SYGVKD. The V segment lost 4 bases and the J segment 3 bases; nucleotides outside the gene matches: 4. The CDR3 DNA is TGTGCCATCAGTGGTGGGACAGGGTATGGAAACACCATATATTTT. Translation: CAISGGTGYGNTIYF.

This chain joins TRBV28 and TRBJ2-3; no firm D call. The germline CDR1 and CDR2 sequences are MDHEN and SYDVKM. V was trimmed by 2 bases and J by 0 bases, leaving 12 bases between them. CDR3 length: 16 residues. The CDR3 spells CASSLMAHYSTDTQYF. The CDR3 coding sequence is TGTGCCAGCAGTTTAATGGCACATTATAGCACAGATACGCAGTATTTT. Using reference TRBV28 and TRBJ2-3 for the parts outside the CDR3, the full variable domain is DVKVTQSSRYLVKRTGEKVFLECVQDMDHENMFWYRQDPGLGLRLIYFSYDVKMKEKGDIPEGYSVSREKKERFSLILESASTNQTSMYLCASSLMAHYSTDTQYFGPGTRLTVL.

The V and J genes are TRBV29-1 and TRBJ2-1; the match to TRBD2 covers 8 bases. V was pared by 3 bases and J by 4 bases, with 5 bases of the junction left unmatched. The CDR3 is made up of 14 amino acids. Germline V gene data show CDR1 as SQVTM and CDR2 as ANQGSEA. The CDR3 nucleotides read TGCAGCGTTGATCAGCGGGAGAGTTACAATGAGCAGTTCTTC. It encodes CSVDQRESYNEQFF.

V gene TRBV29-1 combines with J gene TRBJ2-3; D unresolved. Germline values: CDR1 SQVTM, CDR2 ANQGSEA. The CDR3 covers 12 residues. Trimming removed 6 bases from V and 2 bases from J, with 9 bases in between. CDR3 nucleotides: TGCAGCGTCCCGGGTAACACAGATACGCAGTATTTT. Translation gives CSVPGNTDTQYF.

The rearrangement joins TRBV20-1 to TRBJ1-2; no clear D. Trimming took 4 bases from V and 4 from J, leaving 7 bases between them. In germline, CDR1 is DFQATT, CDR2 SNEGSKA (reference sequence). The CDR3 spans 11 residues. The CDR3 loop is CSATGSYGYTF. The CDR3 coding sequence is TGCAGTGCTACGGGGTCCTATGGCTACACCTTC.

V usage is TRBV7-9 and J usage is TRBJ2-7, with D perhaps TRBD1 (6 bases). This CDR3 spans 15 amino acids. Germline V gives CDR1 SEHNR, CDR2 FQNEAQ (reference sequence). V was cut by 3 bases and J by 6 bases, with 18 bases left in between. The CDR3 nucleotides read TGTGCCAGCAGCTTTGGACAGACAGTATTTAGCGAGCAGTACTTC. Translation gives CASSFGQTVFSEQYF.

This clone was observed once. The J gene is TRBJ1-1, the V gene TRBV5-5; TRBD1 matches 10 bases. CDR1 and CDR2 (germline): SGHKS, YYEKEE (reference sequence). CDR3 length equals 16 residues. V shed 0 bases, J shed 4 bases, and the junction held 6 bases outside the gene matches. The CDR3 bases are TGTGCCAGCAGCTTGGTGTGGGACAGGGGTGGCACTGAAGCTTTCTTT. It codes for CASSLVWDRGGTEAFF.

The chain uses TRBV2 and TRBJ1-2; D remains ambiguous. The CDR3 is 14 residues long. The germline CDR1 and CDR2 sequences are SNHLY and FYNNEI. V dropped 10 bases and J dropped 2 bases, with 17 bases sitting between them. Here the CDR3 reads CAISPGRFNYGYTF. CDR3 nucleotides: TGTGCCATTTCACCAGGTCGTTTCAACTATGGCTACACCTTC.

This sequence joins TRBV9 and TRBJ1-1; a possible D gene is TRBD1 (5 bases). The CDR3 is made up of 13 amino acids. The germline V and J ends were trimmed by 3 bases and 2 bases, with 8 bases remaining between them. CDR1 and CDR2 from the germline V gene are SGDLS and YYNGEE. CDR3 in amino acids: CASSGQRNTEAFF. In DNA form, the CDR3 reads TGTGCCAGCAGCGGACAGAGAAACACTGAAGCTTTCTTT.

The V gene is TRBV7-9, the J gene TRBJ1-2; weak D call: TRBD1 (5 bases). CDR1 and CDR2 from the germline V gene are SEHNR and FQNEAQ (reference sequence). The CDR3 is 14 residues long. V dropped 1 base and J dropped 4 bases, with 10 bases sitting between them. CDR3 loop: CASSLGQMSYGYTF. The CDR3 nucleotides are TGTGCCAGCAGCTTAGGACAGATGTCCTATGGCTACACCTTC.

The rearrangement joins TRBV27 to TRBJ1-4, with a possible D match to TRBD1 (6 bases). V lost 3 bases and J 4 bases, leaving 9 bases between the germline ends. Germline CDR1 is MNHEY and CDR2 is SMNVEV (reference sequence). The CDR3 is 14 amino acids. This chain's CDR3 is CASSFDRNNEKLFF. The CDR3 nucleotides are TGTGCCAGCAGTTTTGACAGGAATAATGAAAAACTGTTTTTT.

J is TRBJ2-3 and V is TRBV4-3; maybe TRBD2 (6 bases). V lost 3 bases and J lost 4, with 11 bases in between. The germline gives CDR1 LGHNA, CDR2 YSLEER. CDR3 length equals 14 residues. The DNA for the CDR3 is TGCGCCAGCAGCCAGGGGGGATTTCCAGATACGCAGTATTTT. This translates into CASSQGGFPDTQYF.

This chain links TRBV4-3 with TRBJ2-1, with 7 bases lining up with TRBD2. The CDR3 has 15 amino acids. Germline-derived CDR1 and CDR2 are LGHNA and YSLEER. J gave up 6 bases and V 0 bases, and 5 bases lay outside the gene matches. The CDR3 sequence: CASSQDQRGFNEQFF. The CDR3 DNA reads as TGCGCCAGCAGCCAAGACCAGCGGGGATTCAATGAGCAGTTCTTC.